This paragraph covers one TCR beta chain sequence. The CDR3 totals 17 residues. Trimming cost V 5 bases and J 5 bases; bases outside gene matches: 14. Germline V gives CDR1 SGHRS, CDR2 YFSETQ. This entry comes from a study of blood T cell repertoires in COVID-19. For the study at large: PBMCs, B-cell-depleted T cells, or T cells provided the cDNA or gDNA that made up the material.

Measured with immunoSEQ multiplex PCR; TCRdb has only the in-frame clones, and not every one. The sample comprises a few hundred thousand clones, around 78% of which are singletons, and about 4.3% rests with the top ten. V and J are TRBV5-1 and TRBJ2-2; TRBD1 matches at 8 bases. The sequenced sample was peripheral blood. This TCR was recovered from a man aged 60-69 years who had recovered from COVID-19. The chain's CDR3 is CASRPQRGTGGTGELFF. The CDR3 nucleotides are TGCGCCAGCAGACCGCAAAGGGGAACAGGGGGAACCGGGGAGCTGTTTTTT.